This is a list of T cell receptor beta chains from one sample in a study of blood T cell repertoires in COVID-19. Here immunoSEQ multiplex PCR was the method, and the copy in TCRdb shows in-frame clones only, minus some. The sample carries around 200,000 clones, roughly 83% recorded once. Sequencing was performed on PBMCs or T cells enriched from blood (not recorded which). These TCRs come from a man aged 35 to 55 with acute COVID-19. Each CDR3 is given with its conserved first and last residue. Fields, in order: J gene, clone size, V gene, D gene, CDR3 protein, CDR3 DNA. A D gene is named only where the DNA matches it firmly. Not every row has a clone size; where given, it reads once, few, many or a size class.

>TRBJ2-5|NA|TRBV29-1|NA
CSVPGSGTQYF
TGCAGCGTTCCCGGGTCTGGGACCCAGTACTTC
>TRBJ1-2|NA|TRBV6-5|NA
CASSLRAGDGYTF
TGTGCCAGCAGTCTCCGAGCAGGGGACGGCTACACCTTC
>TRBJ2-5|NA|TRBV6-1|NA
CASSEQHRVQETQYF
TGTGCCAGCAGTGAACAACACAGGGTCCAAGAGACCCAGTACTTC
>TRBJ2-7|NA|TRBV11-2|TRBD1
CASSFPRTGWSYEQYF
TGTGCCAGCAGCTTCCCTAGGACAGGGTGGTCCTACGAGCAGTACTTC
>TRBJ2-7|NA|TRBV25-1|NA
CASSEYGLEGSYEQYF
TGTGCCAGCAGTGAATATGGACTGGAGGGTTCCTACGAGCAGTACTTC
>TRBJ2-3|NA|TRBV14|TRBD1
CASSPNRGHGLDTQYF
TGTGCCAGCAGCCCGAACAGGGGGCACGGGTTGGATACGCAGTATTTT
>TRBJ2-7|few|TRBV7-9|NA
CASTGETYEQYF
TGTGCCAGTACTGGAGAGACCTACGAGCAGTACTTC
>TRBJ1-2|NA|TRBV6-5|NA
CASSYTAGANYGYTF
TGTGCCAGCAGTTACACTGCAGGGGCTAACTATGGCTACACCTTC
>TRBJ1-5|NA|TRBV2|NA
CASRGRVSNQPQHF
TGTGCCAGCAGGGGCAGGGTAAGCAATCAGCCCCAGCATTTT
>TRBJ1-2|NA|TRBV2|TRBD1
CASGTGENYGYTF
TGTGCCAGCGGAACAGGGGAGAACTATGGCTACACCTTC
>TRBJ1-2|NA|TRBV16|TRBD1
CASSRPTGGNGYTF
TGTGCCAGCAGCCGACCAACAGGGGGCAATGGCTACACCTTC
>TRBJ1-1|NA|TRBV9|NA
CASSPWGKMNTEAFF
TGTGCCAGCAGCCCCTGGGGCAAAATGAACACTGAAGCTTTCTTT
>TRBJ2-4|NA|TRBV11-2|NA
CASSLGGSRDIQYF
TGTGCCAGCAGCTTAGGGGGCTCTAGGGACATTCAGTACTTC
>TRBJ1-5|few|TRBV11-2|NA
CASSPTNNQPQHF
TGTGCCAGCAGCCCGACTAACAATCAGCCCCAGCATTTT
>TRBJ1-6|NA|TRBV15|TRBD1
CATSRDRGQNSPLHF
TGTGCCACCAGCAGAGACAGGGGGCAGAATTCACCCCTCCACTTT
>TRBJ1-3|NA|TRBV29-1|NA
CSVEDLGQGSGNTIYF
TGCAGCGTTGAAGATCTGGGTCAGGGGTCTGGAAACACCATATATTTT
>TRBJ2-3|NA|TRBV5-1|TRBD2
CASSLGALAGTDTQYF
TGCGCCAGCAGCTTGGGGGCTCTAGCGGGCACAGATACGCAGTATTTT